This T cell receptor beta chain comes out of a study of blood T cell repertoires in COVID-19. For the study at large: Acute-phase and convalescent COVID-19 samples originated in the United States, Italy and Spain.

Under the authors' procedure: Reference gene primer amplification yielded estimated nucleated cell counts. Profiled with immunoSEQ multiplex PCR; TCRdb holds only in-frame clones, not every one. V and J calls and clone size follow that table, whereas D and trimming were derived from the DNA. This sample has around 58,000 clones, with 90% found just once. V gave up 0 bases and J gave up 5 bases, with 12 bases separating them. The CDR3 length is 14 residues. Per the germline V gene, CDR1 is SGDLS and CDR2 is YYNGEE. The genes are TRBV9 and TRBJ2-7; weak D call: TRBD1 (6 bases). This receptor was taken from a man in his sixties with active COVID-19. Sequenced input: peripheral blood. CDR3 bases: TGTGCCAGCAGCGTAGAAGGGGCAGGGGACGAGCAGTACTTC. It codes for CASSVEGAGDEQYF. Full variable domain (outside the CDR3, taken from reference TRBV9 and TRBJ2-7): DSGVTQTPKHLITATGQRVTLRCSPRSGDLSVYWYQQSLDQGLQFLIQYYNGEERAKGNILERFSAQQFPDLHSELNLSSLELGDSALYFCASSVEGAGDEQYFGPGTRLTVT.